This entry describes one T cell receptor beta chain. Its antigen is currently not known. Base quality data are lacking; no much larger clone is found one base away. This sample was taken from a study of neoadjuvant anti-PD-1 for oral cavity cancer (dated by TCRdb to about 2021). About the full investigation: Patients mostly received three to four biweekly doses of nivolumab at 3 mg/kg before curative-intent surgical resection. Under RECIST 1.1, patients with complete response, partial response or stable disease were classed as responders, and patients with progression were classed as non-responders. Patients without progression received a fourth nivolumab dose around day 43 and underwent definitive surgical resection on days 50-56. A roughly 33% response rate was observed in the parent correlative cohort, in which over nine patients were included.

Explained via the paper, the time point label denotes: before neoadjuvant nivolumab. The patients had newly diagnosed stage II-IVA oral cavity squamous cell carcinoma and had not received any prior systemic or radiation treatment. The cohort was composed of patients with HPV-negative, locally advanced oral cavity squamous cell carcinoma. Peripheral blood mononuclear cells were analyzed directly, without maintenance or expansion in culture. The samples were obtained from a longitudinal correlative study of a single-arm phase II trial testing neoadjuvant nivolumab in oral cavity squamous cell carcinoma. Genomic DNA-based TCRbeta sequencing was performed on subject-matched pre- and post-treatment PBMCs and tumors from three responders and three non-responders. Peripheral blood mononuclear cells were collected before nivolumab treatment and were collected again after treatment, at the time of surgery. The Maxwell RSC DNA from Cells kit was used to isolate genomic DNA from PBMCs.

For deep sequencing of PBMC libraries, mostly roughly 520 ng of input genomic DNA was used, and six replicates were run per sample. The immunoSEQ hsTCRbeta kit was used to prepare TCRbeta libraries according to the manufacturer's instructions. The completed libraries were mixed into a single pool at 3 nM, then sequenced with an Illumina NovaSeq 6000 S4 flow cell. As for the authors' bioinformatics: The immunoSEQ Analyzer handled quality control and preprocessing of the raw data. The analysis was restricted to productive rearrangements, with each unique CDR3 amino acid sequence defining a clonotype. Repertoire clonality was estimated as the Gini-Simpson index, which was calculated using the R package tcR. Student's t test was used to compare Gini indices, and Pearson correlation was used to assess associations with tumor size change. The source is immuneACCESS, and TCRdb retained only in-frame sequences with V and J called. Part of the clones is not carried over; for the studies checked, unresolved V genes explain less than half of this, and the remainder is unexplained. The V and J calls and the clone size are those of that table, but D and trimming were determined from the DNA. This sample has approximately 83,000 clones in its table, and less than 85% of those were observed once. 2.5% to 3.5% of the sample goes to the ten largest clones.

Results and caveats for the whole study, not just this receptor: Only three patients per response group were included in the TCR analyses, and larger cohorts for validation were called for by the authors. After neoadjuvant nivolumab, T cell clonality (Gini index) in PBMCs was significantly higher in non-responders than in responders. A higher pretreatment blood Treg/Th17 ratio correlated with both higher pretreatment blood TCRbeta clonality and lower post-treatment tumor TCRbeta clonality.

The receptor was derived from a person aged 35-79 years with oral cavity squamous cell carcinoma. The material was PBMCs, obtained before nivolumab (anti-PD-1) treatment.

The nucleotide sequence is given as TGTGCCAGGGGAGGGGGGCCGAATGAGCAGTTCTTC. This translates into CARGGGPNEQFF. Recombination joined TRBV2 with TRBJ2-1, with a weak D call of TRBD2 (7 bases match). Trimming at the junction amounts to 9 bases on V and 7 bases on J, and the germline ends lie 13 bases apart. Per the germline V gene, SNHLY is the CDR1 and FYNNEI is the CDR2. The cysteine opens and the phenylalanine closes a CDR3 of 12 amino acids. The only DNA kept is the CDR3, 36 bases in frame from the first base.